These T cell receptor beta chains were read from a single sample in a study of graft-versus-host responses after intestinal transplantation. The protocol was immunoSEQ multiplex PCR, while the TCRdb copy is restricted to in-frame clones and leaves out a portion. This table holds 20,000 to 25,000 clones, around 42% found once. Material: alloreactive CD4+ T cells from a mixed lymphocyte reaction culture, obtained before intestinal transplant. These receptors originate from a human patient who received an intestinal transplant. The conserved cysteine and the conserved F or W are not part of the CDR3 here. Only part of the rows carry a size: once, few, many, or a class if the clone is expanded.

J: TRBJ2-3; size: NA; V: TRBV11-3; CDR3: ASARGAGADTQY
J: TRBJ2-7; size: NA; V: TRBV10-3; CDR3: AIREGASYEQY
J: TRBJ2-7; size: NA; V: TRBV19; CDR3: ASSSPGQGPYYEQY
J: TRBJ2-7; size: NA; V: TRBV6-5; CDR3: ASSYWGQSAYEQY
J: TRBJ2-1; size: NA; V: TRBV15; CDR3: ATSRPVSGGANEQF
J: TRBJ1-2; size: NA; V: TRBV6-5; CDR3: ASSLSGANYGYT
J: TRBJ2-5; size: NA; V: TRBV7-2; CDR3: ASSFSGGLGETQY
J: TRBJ2-1; size: few; V: TRBV5-4; CDR3: ASSPLGVNEQF
J: TRBJ1-2; size: few; V: TRBV2; CDR3: ASSAYPGQGGGYT
J: TRBJ2-1; size: NA; V: TRBV7-8; CDR3: ASSPPGTTAYNEQF
J: TRBJ2-3; size: NA; V: TRBV6-5; CDR3: ASSYSRDTQY
J: TRBJ1-4; size: few; V: TRBV18; CDR3: ASSKNRQPSPEKLF
J: TRBJ2-5; size: few; V: TRBV5-1; CDR3: ASSLGLARLQETQY
J: TRBJ2-1; size: NA; V: TRBV12-5; CDR3: ASGLHVTSVGRGGNEQF
J: TRBJ1-5; size: NA; V: TRBV19; CDR3: ASTKGGGNQPQH
J: TRBJ2-1; size: NA; V: TRBV7-9; CDR3: ASSLPSLAGGGNEQF
J: TRBJ2-4; size: few; V: TRBV5-1; CDR3: ASSFVTSGGQNIQY
J: TRBJ1-2; size: few; V: TRBV6-5; CDR3: ASSRRDSFYGYT
J: TRBJ2-3; size: NA; V: TRBV10-3; CDR3: AITDAGRSTDTQY
J: TRBJ2-6; size: NA; V: TRBV9; CDR3: ASSPRSGANVLT
J: TRBJ2-5; size: NA; V: TRBV2; CDR3: ASSASDRETQY
J: TRBJ2-7; size: NA; V: TRBV10-3; CDR3: AISERGEQY
J: TRBJ1-6; size: NA; V: TRBV18; CDR3: ASSPTRVSPLH
J: TRBJ2-6; size: NA; V: TRBV18; CDR3: ASSPMGGTSSGANVLT
J: TRBJ1-3; size: NA; V: TRBV18; CDR3: ASSPQGALSGNTIY
J: TRBJ2-5; size: NA; V: TRBV27; CDR3: ASSQRTDGTQY
J: TRBJ1-3; size: NA; V: TRBV21-1; CDR3: ASGIRSSGNTIY
J: TRBJ2-7; size: few; V: TRBV7-9; CDR3: ASSGGTSVYEQY
J: TRBJ2-3; size: NA; V: TRBV5-1; CDR3: ASSFQTFTDTQY